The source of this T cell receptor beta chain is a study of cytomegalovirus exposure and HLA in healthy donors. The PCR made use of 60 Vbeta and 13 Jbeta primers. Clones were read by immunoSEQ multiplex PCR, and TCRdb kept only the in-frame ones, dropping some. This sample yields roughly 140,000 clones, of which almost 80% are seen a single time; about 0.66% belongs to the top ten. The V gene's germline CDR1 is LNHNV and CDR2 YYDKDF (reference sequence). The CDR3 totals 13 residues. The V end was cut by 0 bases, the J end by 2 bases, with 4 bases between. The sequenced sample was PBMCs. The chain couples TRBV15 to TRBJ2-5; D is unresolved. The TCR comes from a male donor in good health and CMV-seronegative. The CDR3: CATSRDLQETQYF. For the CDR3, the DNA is TGTGCCACCAGCAGAGACCTACAAGAGACCCAGTACTTC.